This T cell receptor beta chain was sequenced in a study of post-analysis software for immune sequencing data. Study-wide context: Secondary progressive, relapsing-remitting and progressive-relapsing multiple sclerosis were among the included disease courses. Study-level results: People with multiple sclerosis had a significantly lower normalized Chao1 diversity than controls did. Patients carried four or five TRBV segments more frequently than controls did, and TRBV5-6, TRBV5-1 and TRBV20-1 were among them.

This clonotype was detected only a few times. The antigen is undetermined. Libraries were made from TCR beta cDNA, and they carried unique molecular identifiers. There were about 0.85 to 10 million T cells, and around 500,000 cDNA molecules came from them. MiXCR was run by TCRdb on the PCR reads, yielding one entry per CDR3 protein. The table lists roughly 600,000 distinct CDR3 sequences, roughly 40% of them singletons, with about 1.8% in the top ten. This CDR3 contains 14 residues. Looked up from germline, CDR1 is SGHRS and CDR2 is YFSETQ. With 4 bases clipped from V and 13 bases from J, the junction kept 16 bases outside the gene matches.

This clonotype originated in a girl between 10 and 17 years old with multiple sclerosis. V gene TRBV5-1 combines with J gene TRBJ1-2, with TRBD1 matching over 7 bases. Sequencing used blood. The CDR3 nucleotides read TGCGCCAGCAGCCCACAGGAACAGGGGAGACTTGGCACCTTC. It specifies CASSPQEQGRLGTF.